These 8 T cell receptor beta chains share one sample of origin, sequenced in a study of blood T cell repertoires in COVID-19. Some clones are missing from TCRdb's copy, which holds only in-frame ones; the method was immunoSEQ multiplex PCR. The sample consists of roughly 120,000 clones, just over 90% of them appearing once. Specimen: peripheral blood. These receptors were obtained from a human donor with active COVID-19. The donor label of this sample is uncertain.

This chain joins TRBV2 and TRBJ1-5; D is unresolved. The V end was cut by 4 bases, the J end by 3 bases, with 7 bases between. The CDR3 has 13 amino acids. In germline, CDR1 is SNHLY, CDR2 FYNNEI. The CDR3 protein is CASSAEVNQPQHF. The CDR3 coding sequence is TGTGCCAGCAGTGCCGAGGTCAATCAGCCCCAGCATTTT.

The chain has TRBV28 and TRBJ2-5, with 7 bases fitting TRBD2. CDR1 and CDR2 from the germline V gene are MDHEN and SYDVKM. V was clipped by 7 bases and J by 1 base; unmatched bases: 6. The CDR3 is made up of 14 amino acids. DNA for the CDR3: TGTGCCAGCAACCGGGGGGTTTCCCAAGAGACCCAGTACTTC. Translation: CASNRGVSQETQYF.

This clone is a singleton in its sample. V is TRBV19 and J is TRBJ2-1; TRBD2 aligns across 14 bases. Per the germline V gene, CDR1 is LNHDA and CDR2 is SQIVND (reference sequence). This CDR3 has 17 amino acids. Unmatched junction bases numbered 13, after V lost 7 bases and J lost 8 bases. The CDR3 nucleotides read TGTGCCAGTAACCCAGGACTAGCGGGGGGCACTTTCGATGAGCAGTTCTTC. This sequence encodes CASNPGLAGGTFDEQFF.

The V gene is TRBV6-5, the J gene TRBJ1-5; 9 bases align to TRBD1. V gave up 6 bases and J gave up 13 bases; unmatched junction bases: 7. Germline assignment: CDR1 MNHEY and CDR2 SVGAGI. The CDR3 loop spans 12 amino acids. The CDR3 loop reads CASSLGQGKQHF. CDR3 nucleotide sequence: TGTGCCAGCAGCCTCGGACAGGGGAAGCAGCATTTT.

The chain couples TRBV29-1 to TRBJ1-2; weak D call: TRBD1 (6 bases). V was trimmed by 5 bases and J by 1 base, leaving 8 bases between them. Looked up from germline, CDR1 is SQVTM and CDR2 is ANQGSEA. This CDR3 has 12 amino acids. DNA for the CDR3: TGCAGCGTTTTACAGGGTAACTATGGCTACACCTTC. Translating it yields CSVLQGNYGYTF.

The chain couples TRBV20-1 to TRBJ2-7; TRBD2 aligns across 12 bases. Trimming at V came to 3 bases and at J to 4 bases, leaving 10 bases not matched to a gene. CDR1 and CDR2 (germline): DFQATT, SNEGSKA (reference sequence). The CDR3 runs 16 residues. The CDR3, as DNA: TGCAGTGCTAGTCCACTAGCGGGGGGCGGTGGTTACGAGCAGTACTTC. Its protein product is CSASPLAGGGGYEQYF.

This chain uses TRBV7-6 with TRBJ1-1, with a possible D match to TRBD1 (6 bases). CDR3 length: 13 amino acids. V lost 3 bases to trimming and J lost 2 bases, with 7 bases between them. CDR1 and CDR2 from the germline V gene are SGHVS and FNYEAQ. CDR3 DNA sequence: TGTGCCAGCAGCTTTGGGACAAACACTGAAGCTTTCTTT. This gives the protein CASSFGTNTEAFF.

The J gene is TRBJ1-1, the V gene TRBV7-2, with D unclear. The CDR3 is 14 amino acids. Germline V CDR1 and CDR2: SGHTA, FQGNSA. V was trimmed by 0 bases and J by 5 bases, leaving 10 bases between them. CDR3 region: CASSLALGGTEAFF. CDR3 sequence (DNA): TGTGCCAGCAGCTTAGCGCTAGGAGGGACTGAAGCTTTCTTT.